The 12 T cell receptor beta chains given below trace back to one sample, sequenced in a study of shared clonotypes between healthy human individuals. Profiling relied on immunoSEQ multiplex PCR, and the TCRdb table lists in-frame clones only, not all of them. Among 2 million to 2.5 million clones listed, 85% to 95% were seen once. The material sequenced was naive CD4+ T cells sorted from blood. Subset: CD45RA+ positively selected. The receptors stem from a man aged 18 to 30 in good health.

On this clone: Additional DNA sequences in this sample encode the identical CDR3. V is TRBV7-2 and J is TRBJ2-1; TRBD2 might be the D (6 bases). V lost 1 base and J lost 10, with 11 bases in between. The CDR3 covers 13 residues. Germline CDR1 and CDR2: SGHTA and FQGNSA. The CDR3 DNA is TGTGCCAGCAGCTTAGGGTCCGGGGGAGAGCAGTTCTTC. Protein product: CASSLGSGGEQFF.

The rearrangement joins TRBV7-2 to TRBJ2-7; D not certain. V shed 0 bases and J shed 4 bases, with 16 bases lying between them. Germline CDR1 reads SGHTA; CDR2 reads FQGNSA. There are 16 residues in the CDR3. The CDR3 DNA reads TGTGCCAGCAGCTTAGCGGGCGAGAAGTTAGTATACGAGCAGTACTTC. Translated: CASSLAGEKLVYEQYF.

This sequence joins TRBV4-1 and TRBJ1-2; D is perhaps TRBD1 (6 bases). Germline CDR1 and CDR2: MGHRA and YSYEKL. Trimming removed 1 base from V and 7 bases from J, with 19 bases in between. The CDR3 runs 16 residues. Here the CDR3 reads CASSQVGGLVSSGYTF. The CDR3 DNA is TGCGCCAGCAGCCAAGTCGGGGGGCTGGTGTCGAGTGGCTACACCTTC.

Worth noting for this clone: The same CDR3 can be traced to other DNA sequences in this sample. This chain's CDR3 is CASSLQGTYEQYF. In nucleotides, the CDR3 is TGTGCCAGCAGCCTCCAGGGTACGTACGAGCAGTACTTC. The chain uses TRBV2 and TRBJ2-7, with D possibly being TRBD1 (5 bases). The ends were cut back, 6 bases at V and 4 bases at J, with 13 bases in the middle. Germline V lookup: CDR1 SNHLY, CDR2 FYNNEI. The CDR3 has 13 residues.

The chain is built from TRBV28 and TRBJ1-2, with 8 bases aligning to TRBD1. The CDR3 length is 14 residues. Losses at the gene ends were 7 bases for V and 3 bases for J; bases not matched to a gene: 7. CDR1 and CDR2 (germline): MDHEN, SYDVKM. CDR3 residues: CASTSAGGYYGYTF. The CDR3 DNA follows: TGTGCCAGCACGTCGGCAGGGGGCTACTATGGCTACACCTTC.

This clone was detected ten times or more. The chain carries TRBV11-2 and TRBJ1-4; 9 bases line up with TRBD1. V lost 8 bases to trimming and J lost 7 bases; unmatched junction nucleotides: 11. CDR1 is SGHAT, CDR2 FQNNGV, per germline. The CDR3 totals 15 residues. The CDR3 is CASAPSGQGFEKLFF. In nucleotides, the CDR3 is TGTGCCAGCGCGCCTTCGGGACAGGGTTTTGAAAAACTGTTTTTT.

The V gene is TRBV5-1, the J gene TRBJ2-3; D may be TRBD1 (5 bases). V was cut by 3 bases and J by 1 base, with 15 bases left in between. The germline V gene has CDR1 SGHRS and CDR2 YFSETQ. The CDR3 covers 16 residues. CDR3 sequence reads: CASSSVWGVGTDTQYF. The CDR3 nucleotides read TGCGCCAGCAGCTCGGTTTGGGGCGTCGGCACAGATACGCAGTATTTT. Full variable domain (outside the CDR3, taken from reference TRBV5-1 and TRBJ2-3): KAGVTQTPRYLIKTRGQQVTLSCSPISGHRSVSWYQQTPGQGLQFLFEYFSETQRNKGNFPGRFSGRQFSNSRSEMNVSTLELGDSALYLCASSSVWGVGTDTQYFGPGTRLTVL.

The chain carries TRBV7-8 and TRBJ1-6, with 7 bases identical to TRBD1. The germline V gene has CDR1 SGHVS and CDR2 FQNEAQ. V shed 5 bases, J shed 7 bases, and the junction held 14 bases outside the gene matches. The CDR3 sequence is 17 residues long. CDR3 in amino acids: CASSPNRGVRLNSPLHF. The CDR3 DNA sequence: TGTGCCAGCAGCCCAAACAGGGGAGTTAGGTTGAATTCACCCCTCCACTTT.

CDR3 nucleotide sequence: TGTGCCAGTACCCCCCAGGCGGGAAACACCATATATTTT. Protein product: CASTPQAGNTIYF. This chain joins TRBV19 and TRBJ1-3; no clear D gene. Germline V gene lookup returns CDR1 LNHDA and CDR2 SQIVND (reference sequence). Trimming stripped 7 bases from V and 4 bases from J, with 11 bases between. The CDR3 loop spans 13 amino acids. The full variable domain, rest sourced from reference TRBV19 and TRBJ1-3, is DGGITQSPKYLFRKEGQNVTLSCEQNLNHDAMYWYRQDPGQGLRLIYYSQIVNDFQKGDIAEGYSVSREKKESFPLTVTSAQKNPTAFYLCASTPQAGNTIYFGEGSWLTVV.

The chain is built from TRBV7-3 and TRBJ1-2, with D perhaps TRBD1 (5 bases). CDR1 is SGHTA, CDR2 FQGTGA, per germline. V was cut by 1 base and J by 0 bases, with 9 bases left in between. This CDR3 contains 15 residues. The CDR3 DNA sequence: TGTGCCAGCAGCTTAAACAGGATCACTAACTATGGCTACACCTTC. Translating gives CASSLNRITNYGYTF.

V usage is TRBV6-1 and J usage is TRBJ1-6; TRBD1 matches 8 bases. This CDR3 spans 15 amino acids. Germline V gene sequence: CDR1 MNHNS, CDR2 SASEGT. The J segment lost 5 bases and the V segment lost 6 bases, leaving 6 bases of the junction unmatched. CDR3 sequence (DNA): TGTGCCAGCAGGAAACCGGGACAGGATAATTCACCCCTCCACTTT. This gives the protein CASRKPGQDNSPLHF.

This clone showed up just once. V gene TRBV6-5 combines with J gene TRBJ1-4; D is unclear. Germline V gene sequence: CDR1 MNHEY, CDR2 SVGAGI. The CDR3 loop spans 14 amino acids. Between the trimmed V and J ends, which lost 4 bases and 0 bases, there was a span of 6 bases. This CDR3 is CASSFSTTNEKLFF. The CDR3 DNA reads TGTGCCAGCAGTTTCAGCACAACTAATGAAAAACTGTTTTTT.